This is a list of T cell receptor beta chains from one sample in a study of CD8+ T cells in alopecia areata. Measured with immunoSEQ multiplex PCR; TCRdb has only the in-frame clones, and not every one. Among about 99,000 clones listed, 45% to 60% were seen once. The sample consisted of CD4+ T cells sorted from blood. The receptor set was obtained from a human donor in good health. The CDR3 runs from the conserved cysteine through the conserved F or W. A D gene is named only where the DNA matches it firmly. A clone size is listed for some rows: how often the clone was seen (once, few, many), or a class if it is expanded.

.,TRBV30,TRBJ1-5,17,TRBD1,TGTGCCTGGAGTGTACCGGGGACAGCCTATAGCAATCAGCCCCAGCATTTT,CAWSVPGTAYSNQPQHF
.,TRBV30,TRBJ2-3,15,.,TGTGCCTGGAGGAGAGACCCCAGTGCGGCAGATACGCAGTATTTT,CAWRRDPSAADTQYF
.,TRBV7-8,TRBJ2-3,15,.,TGTGCCAGCAGACCGGAGATAATGGGCACAGATACGCAGTATTTT,CASRPEIMGTDTQYF
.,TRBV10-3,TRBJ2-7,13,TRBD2,TGTGCCATCAGTAGCGGGGGAGCCTACGAGCAGTACTTC,CAISSGGAYEQYF
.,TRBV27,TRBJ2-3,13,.,TGTGCCAGCAGTTTCAGGGGGGGAGATACGCAGTATTTT,CASSFRGGDTQYF
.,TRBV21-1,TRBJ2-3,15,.,TGTGCCAGCAGCAACCGGGACGTACGGAGGGATACGCAGTATTTT,CASSNRDVRRDTQYF
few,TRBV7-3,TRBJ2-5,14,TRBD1,TGTGCCAGCAGCTCGAGACAGGGAATGGGGCCCCAGTACTTC,CASSSRQGMGPQYF
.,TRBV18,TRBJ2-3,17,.,TGTGCCAGCTCACCAAATCAGAGTCTGCCCCGAACAGATACGCAGTATTTT,CASSPNQSLPRTDTQYF
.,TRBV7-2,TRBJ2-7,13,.,TGTGCCAGCAGCTTGAGGCTGGGAGACGAGCAGTACTTC,CASSLRLGDEQYF
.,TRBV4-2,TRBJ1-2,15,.,TGTGCCAGCAGCCAAGATTTGAGAGCTAACTATGGCTACACCTTC,CASSQDLRANYGYTF
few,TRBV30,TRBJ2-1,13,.,TGTGCCTGGACCCTTGATAATGGGAATGAGCAGTTCTTC,CAWTLDNGNEQFF
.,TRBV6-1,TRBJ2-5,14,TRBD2,TGTGCCAGCACCTCGGGACTAGCGGGGGAGACCCAGTACTTC,CASTSGLAGETQYF
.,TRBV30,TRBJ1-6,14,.,TGTGCCTGGAGTTGGATACAGGGTAATTCACCCCTCCACTTT,CAWSWIQGNSPLHF
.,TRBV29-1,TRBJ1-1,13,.,TGCAGCGTTTTCCAGGTAATGAACACTGAAGCTTTCTTT,CSVFQVMNTEAFF
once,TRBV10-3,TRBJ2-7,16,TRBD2,TGTGCCATCAGTGAGTCGAGACTAGCGGCAACCTACGAGCAGTACTTC,CAISESRLAATYEQYF
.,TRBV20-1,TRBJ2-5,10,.,TGCAGTGCTTTACGGGAGACCCAGTACTTC,CSALRETQYF
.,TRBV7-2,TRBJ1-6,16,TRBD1,TGTGCCAGCAGCTTCTCGTTCGGACAGGGTAATTCACCCCTCCACTTT,CASSFSFGQGNSPLHF
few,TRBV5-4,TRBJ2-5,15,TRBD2,TGTGCCAGCTGTCCGGGGACTACCAGGGAGGAGACCCAGTACTTC,CASCPGTTREETQYF
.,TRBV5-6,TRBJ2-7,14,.,TGTGCCAGCAGCGTCTCGGACAAAGCCTACGAGCAGTACTTC,CASSVSDKAYEQYF
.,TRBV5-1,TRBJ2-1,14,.,TGCGCCAGCAGCTTGGCGGAATCCTACAATGAGCAGTTCTTC,CASSLAESYNEQFF
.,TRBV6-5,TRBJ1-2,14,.,TGTGCCAGCAGGGACAGACTGGTTGGCTATGGCTACACCTTC,CASRDRLVGYGYTF
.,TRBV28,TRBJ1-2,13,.,TGTGCCAGCAGTTTCAGCAGATTTTATGGCTACACCTTC,CASSFSRFYGYTF
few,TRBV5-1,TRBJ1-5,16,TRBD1,TGCGCCAGCAGCGATGGGGACAGTTATAGCAATCAGCCCCAGCATTTT,CASSDGDSYSNQPQHF
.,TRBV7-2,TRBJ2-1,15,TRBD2,TGTGCCAGCAGCTGGACTAGCGGGGGGGCTAGTGAGCAGTTCTTC,CASSWTSGGASEQFF
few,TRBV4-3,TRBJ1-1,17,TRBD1,TGCGCCAGCAGCCAAGAACTGAGCAGGGGGCAAGGCACTGAAGCTTTCTTT,CASSQELSRGQGTEAFF
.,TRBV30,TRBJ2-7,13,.,TGTGCCTGGAGTGTATCAGTCGTCGGCGAGCAGTACTTC,CAWSVSVVGEQYF
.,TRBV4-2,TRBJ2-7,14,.,TGTGCCAGCAGCCAAGAATCGGTTAGCTACGAGCAGTACTTC,CASSQESVSYEQYF
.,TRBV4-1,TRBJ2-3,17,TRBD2,TGCGCCAGCAGCCAAGTACCGAGCGGGGCTAGCACAGATACGCAGTATTTT,CASSQVPSGASTDTQYF
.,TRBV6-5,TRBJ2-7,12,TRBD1,TGTGCCACCCGACAGGGGCGGTACGAGCAGTACTTC,CATRQGRYEQYF
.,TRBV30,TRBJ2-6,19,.,TGTGCCTGGAGCCCAATCGGGTACAGGTTACCATCTGGGGCCAACGTCCTGACTTTC,CAWSPIGYRLPSGANVLTF
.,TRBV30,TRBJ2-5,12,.,TGTGCCTGGGCCGGGGTCGGGCTGACCCAGTACTTC,CAWAGVGLTQYF
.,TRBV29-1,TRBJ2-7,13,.,TGCAGCGTTGAAGATTTAGGCTCCTACGAGCAGTACTTC,CSVEDLGSYEQYF
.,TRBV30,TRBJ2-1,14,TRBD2,TGTGCCTGGCACGGGACTAGCGGGGTCAATGAGCAGTTCTTC,CAWHGTSGVNEQFF
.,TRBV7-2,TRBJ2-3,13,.,TGTGCCAGCAGCGGGGCGAGGCGGGATACGCAGTATTTT,CASSGARRDTQYF
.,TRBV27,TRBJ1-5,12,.,TGTGCCATACACGATAGCAATCAGCCCCAGCATTTT,CAIHDSNQPQHF
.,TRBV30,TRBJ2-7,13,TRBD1,TGTGCCTGGAGCCGGGGACAGACCTACGAGCAGTACTTC,CAWSRGQTYEQYF
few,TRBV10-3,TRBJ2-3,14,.,TGTGCCATCAGTGAGTCACAGGTCACAGATACGCAGTATTTT,CAISESQVTDTQYF
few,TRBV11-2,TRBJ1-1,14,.,TGTGCCAGCAGCCTCCAGGGGTCCGGCACTGAAGCTTTCTTT,CASSLQGSGTEAFF
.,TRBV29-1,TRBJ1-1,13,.,TGCAGCGTTGTTCGGACCATGAACACTGAAGCTTTCTTT,CSVVRTMNTEAFF
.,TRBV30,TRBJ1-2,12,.,TGTGCCTGGTTGTTGTTGCCGCAAGGCTACACCTTC,CAWLLLPQGYTF
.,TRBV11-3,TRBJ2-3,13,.,TGTGCCAGCAGCCCCGGAGGGGGGGATACGCAGTATTTT,CASSPGGGDTQYF
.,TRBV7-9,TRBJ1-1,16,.,TGTGCCAGCACCTCTTGGATGTGGGATGCGAACACTGAAGCTTTCTTT,CASTSWMWDANTEAFF
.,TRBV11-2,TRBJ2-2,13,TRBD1,TGTGCCAGCAGCCACTACAGGGGCGGGGAGCTGTTTTTT,CASSHYRGGELFF
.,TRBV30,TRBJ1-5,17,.,TGTGCCTGGAGTAGAGGGATGGGGGCACAGCTCAATCAGCCCCAGCATTTT,CAWSRGMGAQLNQPQHF
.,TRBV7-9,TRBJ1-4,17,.,TGTGCCAGCAGCTCGAGGCCGAGGCCTGCAACTAATGAAAAACTGTTTTTT,CASSSRPRPATNEKLFF
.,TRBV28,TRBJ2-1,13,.,TGTGCCAGCAGTTTACTAGCACCGAATGAGCAGTTCTTC,CASSLLAPNEQFF
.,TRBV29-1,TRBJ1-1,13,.,TGCAGCGCTGGAGTCCGCAAAGACACTGAAGCTTTCTTT,CSAGVRKDTEAFF
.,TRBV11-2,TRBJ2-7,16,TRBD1,TGTGCCAGCAGCTCGGGGGTCGGGACAGGTCGGTACGAGCAGTACTTC,CASSSGVGTGRYEQYF
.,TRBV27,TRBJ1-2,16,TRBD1,TGTGCCAGCAGTTTAAGACAGGGGGCCTCTAACTATGGCTACACCTTC,CASSLRQGASNYGYTF
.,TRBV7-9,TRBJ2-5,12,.,TGTGCCAGCAGCTTAGGGTCGGAGACCCAGTACTTC,CASSLGSETQYF
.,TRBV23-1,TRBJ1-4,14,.,TGCGCCAGCGGCACTAAGGAGCTGAATGAAAAACTGTTTTTT,CASGTKELNEKLFF
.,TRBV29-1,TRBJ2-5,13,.,TGCAGCGTACTGGGACTTTTCCAAGAGACCCAGTACTTC,CSVLGLFQETQYF